This is a list of T cell receptor beta chains from one sample in a study of OX40 agonist ivuxolimab in advanced cancers. Clones were read by immunoSEQ multiplex PCR, and TCRdb kept only the in-frame ones, dropping some. The table has about 110,000 clones, about 92% seen once. This specimen was CD4+ or CD8+ T cells sorted from blood, taken in a trial of the OX40 agonist ivuxolimab. All receptors come from an adult with an advanced solid tumor such as melanoma, head and neck, liver or kidney cancer. Each CDR3 is given with its conserved first and last residue. A D gene is named only where the DNA matches it firmly. The listing skips clone size in some rows; elsewhere it reads once, few, many or a size class.

cdr3_aa: CASSQFSLAGGLNEQFF; cdr3_nt: TGTGCCAGCAGCCAATTTTCCCTAGCGGGGGGTCTCAATGAGCAGTTCTTC; j_call: TRBJ2-1; d_call: TRBD2; v_call: TRBV4-2; clone_size: NA
cdr3_aa: CASSSKARSDSPLHF; cdr3_nt: TGTGCCAGCTCATCTAAAGCCAGGAGCGATTCACCCCTCCACTTT; j_call: TRBJ1-6; d_call: NA; v_call: TRBV18; clone_size: NA
cdr3_aa: CASSPRQIRSGNTIYF; cdr3_nt: TGTGCCAGCAGCCCGCGACAGATCCGCTCTGGAAACACCATATATTTT; j_call: TRBJ1-3; d_call: NA; v_call: TRBV11-2; clone_size: NA
cdr3_aa: CASRDRQTNQPQHF; cdr3_nt: TGTGCCAGTAGGGACAGACAAACCAATCAGCCCCAGCATTTT; j_call: TRBJ1-5; d_call: NA; v_call: TRBV19; clone_size: NA
cdr3_aa: CASSYSPGQGVNEQYF; cdr3_nt: TGTGCCAGCAGTTACTCCCCGGGACAGGGGGTTAACGAGCAGTACTTC; j_call: TRBJ2-7; d_call: TRBD1; v_call: TRBV6-5; clone_size: NA
cdr3_aa: CSVDLQGTYEQYF; cdr3_nt: TGCAGCGTTGATTTGCAGGGAACCTACGAGCAGTACTTC; j_call: TRBJ2-7; d_call: NA; v_call: TRBV29-1; clone_size: once
cdr3_aa: CSVSEAFF; cdr3_nt: TGCAGCGTATCTGAAGCTTTCTTT; j_call: TRBJ1-1; d_call: NA; v_call: TRBV29-1; clone_size: NA
cdr3_aa: CASSILGRGRRNTGELFF; cdr3_nt: TGTGCCAGTAGTATCTTAGGGAGGGGGCGACGGAACACCGGGGAGCTGTTTTTT; j_call: TRBJ2-2; d_call: NA; v_call: TRBV19; clone_size: NA
cdr3_aa: CASSHWGQGSREQYF; cdr3_nt: TGTGCCAGCAGTCACTGGGGACAGGGGAGCCGCGAGCAGTACTTC; j_call: TRBJ2-7; d_call: TRBD1; v_call: TRBV6-5; clone_size: NA
cdr3_aa: CASSLRTGIYEQYF; cdr3_nt: TGTGCCAGCAGTCTACGGACAGGGATCTACGAGCAGTACTTC; j_call: TRBJ2-7; d_call: TRBD1; v_call: TRBV6-5; clone_size: NA
cdr3_aa: CASSLSPRDGYTF; cdr3_nt: TGTGCCAGCAGCTTATCACCTCGCGATGGCTACACCTTC; j_call: TRBJ1-2; d_call: NA; v_call: TRBV7-2; clone_size: NA
cdr3_aa: CASRSTTGQGPPLNPNYGYTF; cdr3_nt: TGTGCCAGCAGATCTACTACCGGACAGGGTCCGCCTTTAAACCCTAACTATGGCTACACCTTC; j_call: TRBJ1-2; d_call: TRBD1; v_call: TRBV28; clone_size: NA
cdr3_aa: CASSAGQFTEAFF; cdr3_nt: TGTGCCAGCAGCGCCGGACAGTTCACTGAAGCTTTCTTT; j_call: TRBJ1-1; d_call: NA; v_call: TRBV9; clone_size: few
cdr3_aa: CASRNRGEAFF; cdr3_nt: TGTGCCAGCAGGAACAGGGGAGAAGCTTTCTTT; j_call: TRBJ1-1; d_call: TRBD1; v_call: TRBV27; clone_size: NA
cdr3_aa: CASSRLTSLIGNEQFF; cdr3_nt: TGTGCCAGCAGCCGACTGACTAGCCTTATAGGGAATGAGCAGTTCTTC; j_call: TRBJ2-1; d_call: TRBD2; v_call: TRBV14; clone_size: NA
cdr3_aa: CASSQGGSADQETQYF; cdr3_nt: TGTGCCAGCAGCCAAGGGGGATCGGCAGACCAAGAGACCCAGTACTTC; j_call: TRBJ2-5; d_call: NA; v_call: TRBV14; clone_size: NA
cdr3_aa: CASSQGSTENTEAFF; cdr3_nt: TGTGCCAGCAGCCAAGGATCAACAGAGAACACTGAAGCTTTCTTT; j_call: TRBJ1-1; d_call: NA; v_call: TRBV4-2; clone_size: NA